What follows are 22 T cell receptor beta chains derived from one specimen sequenced in a study of identical twins. TCRdb redid the calling of the 5' RACE reads with MiXCR, one entry per CDR3 protein. This sample yields 200,000 to 250,000 distinct CDR3 sequences, of which over 9.5% are seen a single time; 9% to 10% belongs to the top ten. Sequenced material: memory T cells sorted from blood. The receptors originated from a man aged 45-65 years in good health.

This clonotype was seen a few times. CDR3: CATSRRGGTGELFF. The CDR3 DNA is TGTGCCACCAGCAGACGAGGGGGGACCGGGGAGCTGTTTTTT. The chain links TRBV15 to TRBJ2-2; D may be TRBD1 or TRBD2 (6 bases each). V was pared by 2 bases and J by 5 bases, with 9 bases between. Germline CDR1 is LNHNV and CDR2 is YYDKDF (reference sequence). The CDR3 is made up of 14 amino acids.

The chain joins TRBV11-2 to TRBJ1-1; TRBD1 matches at 7 bases. Trimming took 3 bases from V and 4 from J; bases not matched to a gene: 2. Germline V gene sequence: CDR1 SGHAT, CDR2 FQNNGV. The CDR3 is 13 amino acids. CDR3 nucleotide sequence: TGTGCCAGCAGCTTGTGGACAGGCACTGAAGCTTTCTTT. Amino acid sequence: CASSLWTGTEAFF.

Ten or more counts support this clonotype. This rearrangement joins TRBV5-1 to TRBJ2-7, with D possibly TRBD1 on 6 matching bases. There are 15 residues in the CDR3. Per the germline V gene, CDR1 is SGHRS and CDR2 is YFSETQ. Trimming took off 4 bases at V and 1 base at J, with 15 bases between the two ends. CDR3 region: CASSVSWTASYEQYF. The CDR3 nucleotides read TGCGCCAGCAGCGTGAGTTGGACAGCTTCCTACGAGCAGTACTTC.

The chain joins TRBV7-9 to TRBJ2-7; D gene ambiguous. V lost 0 bases to trimming and J lost 3 bases, with 9 bases between them. Germline CDR1 is SEHNR and CDR2 is FQNEAQ (reference sequence). There are 14 residues in the CDR3. The CDR3 region is CASSLAGLYYEQYF. As DNA, the CDR3 is TGTGCCAGCAGCTTAGCGGGATTATACTACGAGCAGTACTTC.

As for this clonotype: This may arise from a read error, as a much more abundant clone is one base away. The chain recombines TRBV5-1 with TRBJ2-2, with 10 bases lining up with TRBD1. The CDR3 totals 15 residues. Per the germline V gene, CDR1 is SGHRS and CDR2 is YFSETQ. J gave up 7 bases and V 4 bases, and 7 bases lay outside the gene matches. The CDR3 loop reads CASSLGTGVNGELFF. Written as DNA, the CDR3 is TGCGCCAGCAGCCTTGGGACAGGGGTCAACGGGGAGCTGTTTTTT.

This clonotype was seen repeatedly, ten times or more. CDR3 DNA: TGTGCCAGCAGTTTAAATAGGGGTTCCTCTGGCTACACCTTC. This translates into CASSLNRGSSGYTF. V and J are TRBV12-3 or TRBV12-4 and TRBJ1-2; the D gene is possibly TRBD1 (5 bases). The CDR3 has 14 amino acids. Trimming took 2 bases from V and 7 from J, leaving 14 bases between them.

This clonotype was observed many times. The CDR3 DNA reads TGTGCCAGCAGTTCAGGCCAGGGACTAGCGGGATGGGATACGCAGTATTTT. Translation gives CASSSGQGLAGWDTQYF. The chain employs TRBV28 and TRBJ2-3, with 13 bases fitting TRBD2. The CDR3 is 17 amino acids. V lost 4 bases and J lost 6; bases outside the gene matches: 10. Per the germline V gene, CDR1 is MDHEN and CDR2 is SYDVKM.

CDR3 amino acids: CASGLSSTDTQYF. CDR3 sequence (DNA): TGTGCTAGTGGTTTATCGAGCACAGATACGCAGTATTTT. The gene calls are TRBV12-5 and TRBJ2-3; no reliable D call. Trimming cost V 3 bases and J 0 bases, with 4 bases left between them. There are 13 residues in the CDR3. Germline V gene data show CDR1 as LGHNT and CDR2 as FRNRAP.

V is TRBV18 and J is TRBJ1-1; the D is unclear. This CDR3 has 15 residues. V lost 3 bases and J lost 2, with 13 bases in between. Germline V gene sequence: CDR1 KGHSH, CDR2 LQKENI. CDR3 DNA: TGTGCCAGCTCACCCGTGGAGCTTATCAACACTGAAGCTTTCTTT. The encoded protein is CASSPVELINTEAFF. Full variable domain (remainder filled in from reference TRBV18 and TRBJ1-1): NAGVMQNPRHLVRRRGQEARLRCSPMKGHSHVYWYRQLPEEGLKFMVYLQKENIIDESGMPKERFSAEFPKEGPSILRIQQVVRGDSAAYFCASSPVELINTEAFFGQGTRLTVV.

Only a few counts were recorded for this clonotype. J is TRBJ2-2 and V is TRBV5-1; weak D call: TRBD2 (7 bases). CDR3 size: 15 residues. Germline values: CDR1 SGHRS, CDR2 YFSETQ. Trimming cost V 7 bases and J 0 bases, with 13 bases left between them. This chain's CDR3 is CASSNGGPNTGELFF. The CDR3, as DNA: TGCGCCAGCTCGAACGGGGGGCCGAACACCGGGGAGCTGTTTTTT.

Only a few counts were recorded for this clonotype. This chain joins TRBV20-1 and TRBJ1-1; D uncertain. Germline CDR1 is DFQATT and CDR2 is SNEGSKA (reference sequence). Trimming shortened V by 3 bases and J by 0 bases, and 11 bases separated the two germline ends. The CDR3 is 14 amino acids. The CDR3 loop reads CSASTRRLNTEAFF. The CDR3 DNA follows: TGCAGTGCTAGTACGCGACGGCTGAACACTGAAGCTTTCTTT.

The rearrangement links TRBV12-3 or TRBV12-4 to TRBJ1-3, with D possibly matching TRBD1 (5 bases). V lost 5 bases, J lost 0 bases, and 11 bases lay in between. This CDR3 has 15 residues. This CDR3 reads CASSQQERSGNTIYF. For the CDR3, the DNA is TGTGCCAGCAGTCAACAGGAGCGCTCTGGAAACACCATATATTTT.

This clonotype came up a few times. V gene TRBV7-8 combines with J gene TRBJ2-3; 8 nucleotides line up with TRBD2. V gave up 5 bases and J gave up 4 bases; unmatched junction bases: 20. Germline CDR1 SGHVS, CDR2 FQNEAQ. The CDR3 has 19 residues. CDR3 in amino acids: CASSARAPGTRPVADTQYF. CDR3 bases: TGTGCCAGCAGCGCCCGAGCCCCCGGGACTAGGCCTGTCGCAGATACGCAGTATTTT.

This clonotype was counted many times. The V call is TRBV25-1, the J call TRBJ1-6, with D perhaps TRBD1 (6 bases). The CDR3 consists of 15 residues. The V gene's germline CDR1 is MGHDK and CDR2 SYGVNS. V was trimmed by 10 bases and J by 9 bases, leaving 22 bases between them. In nucleotides, the CDR3 is TGTGCCACCTTAGGAGGGGGAGCATCTCCTTCACCCCTCCACTTT. It is translated as CATLGGGASPSPLHF.

This clonotype was seen ten or more times. This chain uses TRBV28 with TRBJ2-3; 10 bases line up with TRBD1. The CDR3 has 13 amino acids. The ends lost 8 bases at V and 4 bases at J; junction bases unmatched: 3. Germline lookup yields CDR1 MDHEN and CDR2 SYDVKM. Written as DNA, the CDR3 is TGTGCCAGCGGGACAGGGGATCCAGATACGCAGTATTTT. Its translation is CASGTGDPDTQYF.

The rearrangement joins TRBV20-1 to TRBJ2-3, with 7 bases aligning to TRBD1. V gave up 3 bases and J gave up 3 bases; unmatched junction bases: 9. Germline V gene sequence: CDR1 DFQATT, CDR2 SNEGSKA (reference sequence). The CDR3 covers 15 residues. The CDR3 spells CSASLTGVLTDTQYF. The CDR3 DNA follows: TGCAGTGCTAGTCTAACAGGGGTCTTAACAGATACGCAGTATTTT.

This clonotype was observed many times. V is TRBV6-1 and J is TRBJ1-4; D is possibly TRBD1 (6 bases). V was trimmed by 9 bases and J by 5 bases, leaving 22 bases between them. Germline V lookup: CDR1 MNHNS, CDR2 SASEGT. This CDR3 has 16 residues. The CDR3 DNA is TGTGCCAGTCGCCACACAACAGGGAGGGCAAATGAAAAACTGTTTTTT. As protein: CASRHTTGRANEKLFF.

This clonotype appeared a few times. This chain joins TRBV5-6 and TRBJ2-1, with D perhaps matching TRBD1 or TRBD2 (5 bases each). This CDR3 region has 15 residues. CDR1 is SGHDT and CDR2 is YYEEEE in the germline V gene. With 3 bases removed from V and 2 bases from J, the gap between germline ends came to 12 bases. The CDR3 DNA follows: TGTGCCAGCAGCTGGGGCACCGGGACCTACAATGAGCAGTTCTTC. Residues: CASSWGTGTYNEQFF.

This clonotype was seen many times. CDR3 bases: TGCGCCAGCAGCTTGGGGGGTACCAACCAAGAGACCCAGTACTTC. Its translation: CASSLGGTNQETQYF. V gene TRBV5-1 combines with J gene TRBJ2-5, with D unresolved. CDR3 length equals 15 residues. CDR1 and CDR2 from the germline V gene are SGHRS and YFSETQ. The V gene lost 0 bases and the J gene lost 0 bases, with 9 bases spanning the gap.

The chain recombines TRBV6-5 with TRBJ2-7; D ambiguous. Deletions cut 8 bases from V and 0 bases from J, with 11 bases between. The germline CDR1 and CDR2 sequences are MNHEY and SVGAGI. CDR3 length: 13 amino acids. The CDR3 coding sequence is TGTGCCAGCGTTGGGTGGGACTCCTACGAGCAGTACTTC. Protein: CASVGWDSYEQYF.

The sample holds a few counts of this clonotype. This chain uses TRBV20-1 with TRBJ2-7, with D maybe TRBD1 (6 bases). Trimming removed 7 bases from V and 3 bases from J, with 16 bases in between. This CDR3 region has 13 residues. CDR1 DFQATT and CDR2 SNEGSKA come from the germline V gene (reference sequence). CDR3 sequence reads: CSVPTTGFYEQYF. CDR3 bases: TGCAGTGTCCCCACGACAGGATTCTACGAGCAGTACTTC.

The rearrangement links TRBV20-1 to TRBJ2-6, with D perhaps TRBD1 or TRBD2 (5 bases each). V was shortened by 6 bases and J by 0 bases, with 18 bases between the two germline ends. Looked up from germline, CDR1 is DFQATT and CDR2 is SNEGSKA (reference sequence). The CDR3 is 17 residues long. Here the CDR3 DNA reads TGCAGTGCCCCACGGGACCCCGGACTCTCTGGGGCCAACGTCCTGACTTTC. Amino acid sequence: CSAPRDPGLSGANVLTF.